A selection of T cell receptor beta chains follows, all from one sample in a study of T cells after yellow fever vaccination. TCRdb redid the calling of the 5' RACE reads with MiXCR, one entry per CDR3 protein. The repertoire holds approximately 550,000 distinct CDR3 sequences, with roughly 21% as singletons. The sequenced sample was PBMCs, obtained 15 days after the yellow fever booster vaccination. The receptor source for this set is a man aged 25-45 years who received the YFV17D yellow fever vaccine. Each CDR3 is given with its conserved first and last residue. D genes are given only for firm matches. Part of the rows lack a size; the others show once, few, many or a class for expanded clones.

d_gene,v_gene,j_gene,abundance,CDR3aa,CDR3nt
TRBD1,TRBV7-3,TRBJ1-1,NA,CASSMDRGGGEGFF,TGTGCCAGCAGCATGGACAGGGGAGGTGGTGAAGGTTTCTTT
NA,TRBV5-5,TRBJ2-7,few,CASSFAFSHLSYEQYF,TGTGCCAGCAGCTTTGCTTTTTCTCATCTTTCCTACGAGCAGTACTTC
NA,TRBV3-1,TRBJ2-1,few,CASSQVVNNEQFF,TGTGCCAGCAGCCAAGTAGTTAACAATGAGCAGTTCTTC
NA,TRBV20-1,TRBJ1-3,NA,CSAREPLGGNTIYF,TGCAGTGCTAGAGAACCTCTCGGAGGGAACACCATATATTTT
TRBD1,TRBV7-2,TRBJ1-3,NA,CASSLDRVTIYF,TGTGCCAGCAGCCTTGACAGGGTCACCATATATTTT
NA,TRBV21-1,TRBJ2-3,few,CASSKGYNTDTQYF,TGTGCCAGCAGCAAGGGATATAACACAGATACGCAGTATTTT
NA,TRBV1,TRBJ1-6,NA,CTSSPSWNNSPLHF,TGCACCAGCAGCCCTAGCTGGAATAATTCACCCCTCCACTTT
NA,TRBV28,TRBJ1-5,NA,CASSPGVSNQPQHF,TGTGCCAGCAGTCCGGGGGTGAGCAATCAGCCCCAGCATTTT
TRBD1,TRBV7-9,TRBJ2-7,many,CASSSEQGATYEQYF,TGTGCCAGCAGCTCCGAACAGGGGGCGACCTACGAGCAGTACTTC
TRBD1,TRBV29-1,TRBJ2-3,once,CSAQRGTGTRDTQYF,TGCAGCGCTCAAAGAGGGACAGGGACGAGAGATACGCAGTATTTT
TRBD1,TRBV4-3,TRBJ1-2,few,CASSQEMQTGNYGYTF,TGCGCCAGCAGCCAAGAGATGCAGACAGGGAACTATGGCTACACCTTC
NA,TRBV20-1,TRBJ2-7,few,CSARASGLTYEQYF,TGCAGTGCTAGAGCCTCCGGGCTTACCTACGAGCAGTACTTC
NA,TRBV12-5,TRBJ2-1,few,CATVAREAGLNEQFF,TGTGCTACGGTGGCGCGGGAAGCCGGGTTGAATGAGCAGTTCTTC
NA,TRBV5-1,TRBJ2-1,many,CASSLGGYGGEQFF,TGCGCCAGCAGCTTGGGGGGATACGGGGGTGAGCAGTTCTTC
NA,TRBV20-1,TRBJ2-3,NA,CSASPSTDTQYF,TGCAGTGCTAGCCCTAGCACAGATACGCAGTATTTT
TRBD1,TRBV27,TRBJ1-6,NA,CASSFTPGQGKSPLHF,TGTGCCAGCAGTTTTACCCCGGGACAGGGTAAATCACCCCTCCACTTT
NA,TRBV6-5,TRBJ2-5,NA,CASSYGKETQYF,TGTGCCAGCAGTTACGGAAAAGAGACCCAGTACTTC
NA,TRBV5-4,TRBJ2-1,NA,CASILAGVSNEQFF,TGTGCCAGCATCTTGGCTGGGGTTTCCAATGAGCAGTTCTTC
NA,TRBV11-2,TRBJ2-2,NA,CASSLVIPGELFF,TGTGCCAGCAGCTTAGTTATCCCCGGGGAGCTGTTTTTT
NA,TRBV12-3/TRBV12-4,TRBJ1-1,few,CANTKGNNAEAFF,TGTGCCAATACGAAAGGGAATAACGCTGAAGCTTTCTTT
TRBD2,TRBV20-1,TRBJ2-7,few,CSVTGLAGAYEQYF,TGCAGTGTTACAGGCCTAGCGGGAGCCTACGAGCAGTACTTC
NA,TRBV10-3,TRBJ2-5,NA,CAISRGETQYF,TGTGCCATCAGTCGCGGGGAGACCCAGTACTTC
TRBD2,TRBV24-1,TRBJ2-7,NA,CATSDPGLARGQYF,TGTGCCACCAGTGATCCGGGACTAGCAAGGGGGCAGTACTTC
TRBD2,TRBV12-3/TRBV12-4,TRBJ2-1,many,CASSFGWGGYNEQFF,TGTGCCAGCAGTTTCGGGTGGGGGGGGTACAATGAGCAGTTCTTC
NA,TRBV20-1,TRBJ2-5,NA,CSARDGAGPETQYF,TGCAGTGCTAGAGATGGAGCGGGTCCGGAGACCCAGTACTTC
NA,TRBV20-1,TRBJ1-3,few,CSARVVSGNTIYF,TGCAGTGCTAGAGTGGTCTCTGGAAACACCATATATTTT
NA,TRBV11-3,TRBJ2-1,NA,CASSLTWDEQFF,TGTGCCAGCAGCTTAACGTGGGATGAGCAGTTCTTC
NA,TRBV29-1,TRBJ1-1,NA,CSVEGGREKVNTEAFF,TGCAGCGTTGAAGGGGGGAGAGAGAAAGTGAACACTGAAGCTTTCTTT
NA,TRBV21-1,TRBJ2-7,few,CASSGPGHSYEQYF,TGTGCCAGCAGCGGACCGGGACACTCCTACGAGCAGTACTTC
TRBD1,TRBV7-9,TRBJ2-5,NA,CASSPGDRFQETQYF,TGTGCCAGCAGCCCCGGGGACAGATTCCAAGAGACCCAGTACTTC
TRBD2,TRBV6-2/TRBV6-3,TRBJ2-1,many,CASSQSGGGTYNEQFF,TGTGCCAGCAGTCAGAGCGGCGGGGGAACCTACAATGAGCAGTTCTTC
NA,TRBV7-8,TRBJ1-5,few,CASSLSANQPQHF,TGTGCCAGCAGCTTATCCGCGAATCAGCCCCAGCATTTT
TRBD2,TRBV7-8,TRBJ2-5,few,CASSQRGGQTETQYF,TGTGCCAGCAGCCAGCGGGGTGGACAAACGGAGACCCAGTACTTC
NA,TRBV29-1,TRBJ2-1,few,CSFLYGGVGWVEQFF,TGCAGCTTCCTCTATGGGGGAGTCGGGTGGGTTGAGCAGTTCTTC
TRBD1,TRBV6-5,TRBJ2-7,NA,CASRGQVTYEQYF,TGTGCCAGCAGAGGACAGGTTACCTACGAGCAGTACTTC
NA,TRBV9,TRBJ1-6,NA,CASSVAGAGNSPLHF,TGTGCCAGCAGCGTAGCGGGGGCCGGGAATTCACCCCTCCACTTT
NA,TRBV20-1,TRBJ2-5,NA,CSARDNLAETQYF,TGCAGTGCTAGAGACAATCTCGCCGAGACCCAGTACTTC
NA,TRBV2,TRBJ2-7,NA,CASSDRTQPARGYF,TGTGCCAGCAGTGACCGGACACAGCCTGCCCGTGGGTACTTC
NA,TRBV12-3/TRBV12-4,TRBJ2-3,NA,CASRPLVGNGDTQYF,TGTGCCAGCAGGCCATTGGTGGGAAATGGGGATACGCAGTATTTT
NA,TRBV7-9,TRBJ1-1,NA,CASRMEAEAFF,TGTGCCAGCAGGATGGAGGCCGAAGCTTTCTTT
NA,TRBV2,TRBJ1-6,NA,CASSEIGGSPLHF,TGTGCCAGCAGTGAAATAGGGGGTTCACCCCTCCACTTT
TRBD2,TRBV24-1,TRBJ2-1,few,CATSDQSGRARNEQFF,TGTGCCACCAGTGATCAGAGCGGGAGGGCCAGGAATGAGCAGTTCTTC
NA,TRBV12-3/TRBV12-4,TRBJ2-7,NA,CASGQPYEQYF,TGTGCCAGCGGGCAGCCGTACGAGCAGTACTTC
NA,TRBV20-1,TRBJ2-7,few,CSARINLKAALDQYF,TGCAGTGCTAGAATTAATTTAAAGGCCGCCTTGGACCAGTACTTC
NA,TRBV7-8,TRBJ2-1,NA,CASSSIVTLLYNEQFF,TGTGCCAGCAGCTCTATTGTTACCCTATTATACAATGAGCAGTTCTTC
TRBD2,TRBV28,TRBJ2-1,many,CASSSSGSYNEQFF,TGCGCCAGCTCATCTAGCGGGAGTTACAATGAGCAGTTCTTC
NA,TRBV30,TRBJ2-1,NA,CAWSDPWGKDTDNNEQFF,TGTGCCTGGAGTGACCCGTGGGGGAAGGACACTGATAACAATGAGCAGTTCTTC
NA,TRBV10-3,TRBJ2-7,few,CAISDGAGEYF,TGTGCCATCAGTGACGGAGCCGGAGAGTACTTC
TRBD2,TRBV7-9,TRBJ2-3,NA,CASSSSMYRTSGTQYF,TGTGCCAGCAGCTCTTCTATGTATAGGACTAGTGGTACGCAGTATTTT
NA,TRBV5-1,TRBJ1-3,few,CASSGGHSEDTIYF,TGCGCCAGCTCCGGGGGCCACTCCGAGGACACCATATATTTT
TRBD2,TRBV20-1,TRBJ2-3,NA,CSVAGTSGLTDTQYF,TGCAGTGTCGCCGGGACTAGCGGACTCACAGATACGCAGTATTTT
NA,TRBV12-3/TRBV12-4,TRBJ2-1,medium-sized,CASSSYNEQFF,TGTGCCAGCAGTTCCTACAATGAGCAGTTCTTC
TRBD2,TRBV5-1,TRBJ2-3,NA,CASSSGLPGTSGTLLTDTQYF,TGCGCCAGCAGCTCGGGATTGCCCGGGACTAGCGGTACCCTCCTCACAGATACGCAGTATTTT
NA,TRBV7-3,TRBJ2-2,NA,CASSYQGGLGTGELFF,TGTGCCAGCAGCTACCAGGGTGGGCTTGGCACCGGGGAGCTGTTTTTT
TRBD2,TRBV20-1,TRBJ2-7,NA,CSARGRLAVYEQYF,TGCAGTGCTAGGGGGAGGCTAGCGGTCTACGAGCAGTACTTC
NA,TRBV6-2/TRBV6-3,TRBJ2-5,NA,CASSYRGEWIETQYF,TGTGCCAGCAGTTACCGAGGGGAGTGGATAGAGACCCAGTACTTC
NA,TRBV20-1,TRBJ2-1,NA,CSARLNEQFF,TGCAGTGCTAGACTCAATGAGCAGTTCTTC